The rows below give T cell receptor beta chains drawn from one sample of a study. Each CDR3 protein gets one entry after TCRdb re-called the RT-PCR reads with MiXCR. The sample has about 700,000 distinct CDR3 sequences, approximately 14% seen once. The specimen sequenced was memory CD4+ T cells from blood. The receptors were gathered from a female donor in good health, serving as a healthy control. CDR3s include the opening cysteine and the closing phenylalanine or tryptophan. Each record gives: V gene, CDR3 protein.

TRBV20-1	CSARARGAPYNEQFF
TRBV12-3/TRBV12-4	CASSPSGTPLYSNQPQHF
TRBV6-6	CATMGRALYNEQFF
TRBV4-1	CASRRDQGTNEKLFF
TRBV6-5	CASSPKLGPYEQYF
TRBV15	CATRGQGTDTQYF
TRBV12-3/TRBV12-4	CASGGMSSYNEQFF
TRBV6-5	CASNGADQAYEHF
TRBV7-2	CASSFQITNTEAFF
TRBV12-3/TRBV12-4	CASRDRAINEQFF
TRBV12-3/TRBV12-4	CASSPYFLTGELFF
TRBV20-1	CSARGAGLGIPDTQYF
TRBV6-6	CASRGIFDSGNTIYF
TRBV12-3/TRBV12-4	CASSLEAPAARLSGNTIYF
TRBV11-2	CASSLGGGQYNEQFF
TRBV20-1	CSAPRDISSYEQYF
TRBV7-2	CASSSWDREKSYEQYF
TRBV5-1	CASIGPGTSTEAFF
TRBV19	CASSPGTTDVAYEQYF
TRBV5-1	CASSPGTGNPEAFF
TRBV27	CASSIGPGPNSPLHF
TRBV10-3	CAISEGTGRGYTF
TRBV18	CASSHTSGGNYEQYF
TRBV20-1	CSAVPDVSEQFF
TRBV7-2	CASSQGYPGYGYTF
TRBV12-3/TRBV12-4	CASSFGLETQYF
TRBV10-2	CASSGQGYSTDTQYF
TRBV19	CASSTLSGRTGNQPQHF
TRBV10-3	CAISSRGSFTDTQYF
TRBV7-3	CASSLTSGPTDTQYF
TRBV24-1	CATSDLGGGGRNEQFF
TRBV5-1	CASSLAPGGETQYF
TRBV28	CASSPDGAFTYEQYF
TRBV7-6	CASRASAGFNEKLFF
TRBV20-1	CSAGSWQQETQYF
TRBV5-1	CASSFGGSGGKETQYF
TRBV20-1	CSARKADQETQYF
TRBV4-3	CASSQESWGNQPQHF
TRBV7-9	CASSRDYGYGDTGELFF
TRBV5-1	CASSFTANTGELFF
TRBV5-1	CASSLGSREIGGELFF